This T cell receptor (beta chain) was found in a study of blood T cell repertoires in COVID-19. V lost 4 bases and J 2 bases, leaving 6 bases between the germline ends. CDR3 length equals 12 residues. Germline CDR1 and CDR2: MDHEN and SYDVKM. Repertoires were generated with immunoSEQ multiplex PCR, while TCRdb's copy carries only in-frame clones and drops some. The repertoire holds 430,000 or so clones, with 70% to 90% as singletons. The source is a young woman who had been exposed to COVID-19. The chain is built from TRBV28 and TRBJ2-7; D unresolved. The sequencing input was PBMCs or T cells enriched from blood (not recorded which). The CDR3 nucleotides are TGTGCCAGCAGTTCCCCCACCTACGAGCAGTACTTC. Translation: CASSSPTYEQYF.